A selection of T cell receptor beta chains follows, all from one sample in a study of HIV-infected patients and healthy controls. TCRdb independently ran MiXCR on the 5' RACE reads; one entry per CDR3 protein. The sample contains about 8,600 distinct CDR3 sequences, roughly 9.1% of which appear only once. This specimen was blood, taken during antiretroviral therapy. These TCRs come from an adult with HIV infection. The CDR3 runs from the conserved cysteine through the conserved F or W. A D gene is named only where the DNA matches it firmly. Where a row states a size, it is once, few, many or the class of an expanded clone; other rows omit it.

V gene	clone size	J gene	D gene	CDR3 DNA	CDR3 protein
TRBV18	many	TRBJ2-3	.	TGTGCCAGCTCACAAGATACGCAGTATTTT	CASSQDTQYF
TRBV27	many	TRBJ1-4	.	TGTGCCAGCCTTCAGTTAATAACAGTTAGGGAAAAACTGTTTTTT	CASLQLITVREKLFF
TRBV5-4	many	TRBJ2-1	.	TGTGCCAGCAGCAACGGGGTGGCCACTTTATGGAATGAGCAGTTCTTC	CASSNGVATLWNEQFF
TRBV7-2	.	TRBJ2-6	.	TGTGCCAGCAGCTTAAGACTAGGCTCTGGGGCCAACGTCCTGACTTTC	CASSLRLGSGANVLTF
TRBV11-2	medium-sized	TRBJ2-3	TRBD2	TGTGCCAGCAGCTTAGGCCTAGGGGCGCTTGCGGGGGATACAGATACGCAGTATTTT	CASSLGLGALAGDTDTQYF
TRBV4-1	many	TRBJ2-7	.	TGCGCCAGCAGCCAAGACAGGGGCTCCTACGAGCAGTACTTC	CASSQDRGSYEQYF
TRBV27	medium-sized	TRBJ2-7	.	TGTGCCAGCAGTTTATTCGGCCCCACCCCCGAGCAGTACTTC	CASSLFGPTPEQYF
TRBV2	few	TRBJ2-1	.	TGTGCCAGCAGTGAAGGTCAGGCGGAGGGGATTAACAATGAGCAGTTCTTC	CASSEGQAEGINNEQFF
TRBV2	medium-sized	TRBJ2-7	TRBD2	TGTGCCAGCAGTGAAGTCTCTAGCGGGGGACGCTACGAGCAGTACTTC	CASSEVSSGGRYEQYF
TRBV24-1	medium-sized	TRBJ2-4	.	TGTGCCACCAGTGAGAGCGGGCCCAGCCTGGCCAAAAACATTCAGTACTTC	CATSESGPSLAKNIQYF
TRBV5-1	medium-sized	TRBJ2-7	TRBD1	TGCGCCAGCAGCTTGGCCGGGACAGGGGCCTACGAGCAGTACTTC	CASSLAGTGAYEQYF
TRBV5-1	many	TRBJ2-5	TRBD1	TGCGCCAGCAGCTTGGCCGGGACAGGCGAAGAGACCCAGTACTTC	CASSLAGTGEETQYF
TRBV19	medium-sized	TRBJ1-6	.	TGTGCCAGCGCACCGGGGACTGGTAGAACTTCACCCCTCCACTTT	CASAPGTGRTSPLHF
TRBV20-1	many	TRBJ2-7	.	TGCAGTGCTAGAGATCAAGGATACGAGCAGTACTTC	CSARDQGYEQYF
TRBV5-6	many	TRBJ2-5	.	TGTGCCAGCAGCTTGGCAGTACAAGAGACCCAGTACTTC	CASSLAVQETQYF
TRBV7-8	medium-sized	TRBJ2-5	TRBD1	TGTGCCAGCAGCTTAGGGACAGGAAGAGAGACCCAGTACTTC	CASSLGTGRETQYF
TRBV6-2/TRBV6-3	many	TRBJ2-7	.	TGTGCCAGCAGCCAGACCTACGAGCAGTACTTC	CASSQTYEQYF
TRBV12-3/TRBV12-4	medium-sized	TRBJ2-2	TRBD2	TGTGCCAGCAGCCAGACTAGCGGGGGGGTTACGAACACCGGGGAGCTGTTTTTT	CASSQTSGGVTNTGELFF
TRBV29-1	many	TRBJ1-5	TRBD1	TGCAGCGTCGGGACAGCCGATCAGCCCCAGCATTTT	CSVGTADQPQHF
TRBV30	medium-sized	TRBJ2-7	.	TGTGCCTGGAGCGGCGCAACGGACAGAATGTCGTATGAGCAGTACTTC	CAWSGATDRMSYEQYF
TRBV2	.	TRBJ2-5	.	TGTGCCAGCAGTGAAGGGGGGAGGTTAGAGACCCAGTACTTC	CASSEGGRLETQYF
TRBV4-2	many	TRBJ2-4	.	TGTGCCAGCAGCCAAGAGCCCGGAACCAAAAACATTCAGTACTTC	CASSQEPGTKNIQYF
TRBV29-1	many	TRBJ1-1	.	TGCAGCGGGGCCCCGATCCCCGAGAACACTGAAGCTTTCTTT	CSGAPIPENTEAFF
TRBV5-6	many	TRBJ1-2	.	TGTGCCAGCAGCTTGGTGTCTGGCTACACCTTC	CASSLVSGYTF
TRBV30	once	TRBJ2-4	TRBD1	TGTGCCTGGACCAGGACAGGGAGAACCAAAAACATTCAGTACTTC	CAWTRTGRTKNIQYF
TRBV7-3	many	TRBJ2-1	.	TGTGCCAGCAGCTTACTTGCGGGAAATGAGCAGTTCTTC	CASSLLAGNEQFF
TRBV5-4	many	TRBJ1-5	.	TGTGCCAGCAGCTTAATGAGGTCTACTAGCAATCAGCCCCAGCATTTT	CASSLMRSTSNQPQHF
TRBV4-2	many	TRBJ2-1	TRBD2	TGTGCCAGCAGCCAAGGCATACTAGCGGGACAGTCCTACAATGAGCAGTTCTTC	CASSQGILAGQSYNEQFF
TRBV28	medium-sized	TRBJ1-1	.	TGTGCCAGCAGTTTAACCGGCGGTAAAGCTTTCTTT	CASSLTGGKAFF
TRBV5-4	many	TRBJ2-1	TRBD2	TGTGCCAGCAGTTTTAGCGGGGGATCCTACAATGAGCAGTTCTTC	CASSFSGGSYNEQFF
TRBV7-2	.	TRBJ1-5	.	TGTGCCAGCAGCTTAGTATGGGCTAGCAATCAGCCCCAGCATTTT	CASSLVWASNQPQHF
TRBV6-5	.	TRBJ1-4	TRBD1	TGTGCCAGCAGTCTTGACAGGGTACGGTCGGAACTGTTTTTT	CASSLDRVRSELFF
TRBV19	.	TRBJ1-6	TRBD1	TGTGCCAGTAGCGTGGACTCAGGGGGAGTCTCCTATAATTCACCCCTCCACTTT	CASSVDSGGVSYNSPLHF
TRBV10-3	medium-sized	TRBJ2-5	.	TGTGCCATCAGTGAGAGGGGCGGCCAAGAGACCCAGTACTTC	CAISERGGQETQYF
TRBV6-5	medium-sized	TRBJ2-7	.	TGTGCCAGCAGTCTTACCTCGAGGACTTCCTACGAGCAGTACTTC	CASSLTSRTSYEQYF
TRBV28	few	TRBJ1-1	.	TGTGCCAGCAGTTTAAAGCCCACAGGGACGAAAGCTTTCTTT	CASSLKPTGTKAFF
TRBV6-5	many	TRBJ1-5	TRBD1	TGTGCCAGCAGTTACCGACAGGGTAATCAGCCCCAGCATTTT	CASSYRQGNQPQHF
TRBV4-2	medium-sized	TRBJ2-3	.	TGTGCCAGCAGCCAAGGATCGGACGCCGCAGATACGCAGTATTTT	CASSQGSDAADTQYF
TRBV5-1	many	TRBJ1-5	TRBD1	TGCGCCAGCAGCTTGGGCCAGGGGGCCGGTCAGCCCCAGCATTTT	CASSLGQGAGQPQHF
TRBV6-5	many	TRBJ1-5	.	TGTGCCAGCAGCCGGGGGTACAATCAGCCCCAGCATTTT	CASSRGYNQPQHF
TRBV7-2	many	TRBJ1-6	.	TGTGCCAGCAGCTTAGGTCCGGGTACATCACCCCTCCACTTT	CASSLGPGTSPLHF
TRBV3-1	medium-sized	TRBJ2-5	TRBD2	TGTGCCAGCAGCACTACTAGCGGCCAAGAGACCCAGTACTTC	CASSTTSGQETQYF
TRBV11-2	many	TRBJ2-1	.	TGTGCCAGCAGCGCCTGGCCCGGGGGCTCCTACAATGAGCAGTTCTTC	CASSAWPGGSYNEQFF
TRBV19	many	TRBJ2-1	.	TGTGCCAGTAGTCTCCTGGGCTCGGGGGAGCAGTTCTTC	CASSLLGSGEQFF
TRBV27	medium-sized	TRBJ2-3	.	TGTGCCAGCAGTTCCCAGGGTAGCACGCAGTATTTT	CASSSQGSTQYF
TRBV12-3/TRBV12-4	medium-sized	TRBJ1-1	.	TGTGCCAGCAGTTTAGGAGGGCGGAACACTGAAGCTTTCTTT	CASSLGGRNTEAFF
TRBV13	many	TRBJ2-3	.	TGTGCCAGCAGCTTAGGAATGGATACGCAGTATTTT	CASSLGMDTQYF
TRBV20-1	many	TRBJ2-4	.	TGCAGTGTAGGGTCCAACTGGGCAAATGAAAACATTCAGTACTTC	CSVGSNWANENIQYF
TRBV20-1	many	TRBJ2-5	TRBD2	TGCAGTGCCCAGAAACTAGCGGAGTACCAAGAGACCCAGTACTTC	CSAQKLAEYQETQYF
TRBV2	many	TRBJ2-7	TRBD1	TGTGCCAGCACAAAGAGACAGGGGACCTACGAGCAGTACTTC	CASTKRQGTYEQYF